The following is a T cell receptor (beta chain) sequence with its context. These data originate in a study of blood T cell repertoires in COVID-19. Turning to the study itself: Researchers got acute and convalescent COVID-19 samples from the United States, Italy and Spain. In each case, the material was cDNA or gDNA derived from T cells, B-cell-depleted T cells, or PBMCs.

After removal of 3 bases from V and 10 bases from J, the junction contained 3 bases not matched to a gene. The CDR3 extends over 14 amino acids. Germline loops: CDR1 SGHVS, CDR2 FNYEAQ. Using immunoSEQ multiplex PCR, the repertoire was profiled, and TCRdb retains in-frame clones only, with some absent. Of roughly 100,000 clones in the sample, over 75% were seen once. V and J are TRBV7-6 and TRBJ2-1; 13 bases match TRBD2. The sequenced sample was peripheral blood. The receptor was isolated from a man aged 50-60 years with acute or convalescent COVID-19. CDR3 in amino acids: CASSFGLAGAEQFF. The CDR3 nucleotides read TGTGCCAGCAGCTTTGGACTAGCGGGAGCGGAGCAGTTCTTC.